A single sample is the source of the 2 T cell receptor beta chains below, sequenced in a study of blood T cell repertoires in COVID-19. TCRdb's table, derived via immunoSEQ multiplex PCR, lists solely in-frame clones and lacks some. The profile shows about 170,000 clones, about three quarters of them singletons. The material sequenced was peripheral blood. These receptors were obtained from a man in his 70s with acute or convalescent COVID-19.

This chain uses TRBV4-2 with TRBJ2-3, with D uncertain. V dropped 2 bases and J dropped 0 bases, with 6 bases sitting between them. Looked up from germline, CDR1 is LGHNA and CDR2 is YNFKEQ. The CDR3 has 14 residues. The CDR3 nucleotides are TGTGCCAGCAGCCAAACCACTAGCACAGATACGCAGTATTTT. It translates to CASSQTTSTDTQYF.

In its sample, this clone was seen a few times. This sequence joins TRBV23-1 and TRBJ2-1, with D maybe TRBD1 (5 bases). TRBV23-1 is filed as an ORF, its function uncertain. V gave up 4 bases and J gave up 5 bases, with 18 bases separating them. This CDR3 spans 16 amino acids. CDR3 DNA: TGCGCCAGCAGTCTTAGTAGGCAGGGCAGCGACAATGAGCAGTTCTTC. Its translation is CASSLSRQGSDNEQFF.